These 19 T cell receptor beta chains were sequenced from one sample in a study of T cells in Graves' hyperthyroidism and ophthalmopathy. Amplification of TCR beta CDR3 regions was performed using RNA transcripts as template. Carried out on the TCR CDR3, a first-round RT-PCR used the HTBI primer set. Via MiXCR, TCRdb re-called the multiplex PCR reads, giving one row per CDR3 protein. Of over 700,000 distinct CDR3 sequences listed, around 39% are singletons. Sequencing was carried out using blood. These receptors were collected from a man aged 18 to 30 with Graves' hyperthyroidism.

This clonotype has just a few counts. V and J are TRBV10-3 and TRBJ1-5; 9 positions match TRBD1. Trimming cost V 6 bases and J 7 bases; bases outside gene matches: 7. Germline V gene lookup returns CDR1 ENHRY and CDR2 SYGVKD. The CDR3 totals 14 residues. CDR3 loop: CAISMGQGGQPQHF. In nucleotides, the CDR3 is TGTGCCATCAGCATGGGACAGGGCGGACAGCCCCAGCATTTT.

This clonotype was recorded a few times. V usage is TRBV7-3 and J usage is TRBJ1-2; maybe TRBD1 (6 bases). Germline V gene sequence: CDR1 SGHTA, CDR2 FQGTGA. Between the trimmed V and J ends, which lost 5 bases and 4 bases, there was a span of 23 bases. This CDR3 is 17 amino acids long. CDR3 coding DNA: TGTGCCAGCAGCCCGCCAGGCGCGGAGGGAGGGGGCTATGGCTACACCTTC. Translation gives CASSPPGAEGGGYGYTF.

This clonotype was observed many times. The J gene is TRBJ2-7, the V gene TRBV29-1, with a weak D call TRBD2 (6 bases). The CDR3 sequence is 11 residues long. Germline V gene sequence: CDR1 SQVTM, CDR2 ANQGSEA. Trimming stripped 6 bases from V and 7 bases from J, with 13 bases between. CDR3 DNA sequence: TGCAGCGTGCGGGACGTGGGTGAGCAGTACTTC. It codes for CSVRDVGEQYF.

This chain uses TRBV29-1 with TRBJ1-2, with 7 bases aligning to TRBD1. After removal of 6 bases from V and 3 bases from J, the junction contained 4 bases not matched to a gene. CDR3 length equals 12 residues. Germline CDR1 and CDR2: SQVTM and ANQGSEA. The CDR3 nucleotides read TGCAGCGTCAAAGGACAGGACTATGGCTACACCTTC. This codes for CSVKGQDYGYTF.

A remark on this clonotype: The junction does not match germline at one end; this may be a read error. This sequence joins TRBV18 and TRBJ2-5, with a possible D match to TRBD2 (7 bases). This CDR3 has 18 residues. Germline V CDR1 and CDR2: KGHSH, LQKENI. CDR3 DNA sequence: TGTGCCAGCTCCCCACCACGGGGGGCCGATATTCTCCAAGAGACCCAGTACTTC. Protein: CASSPPRGADILQETQYF.

A word on this clonotype: At one of its ends the junction is not consistent with the germline gene, which may arise from a read error. The rearrangement links TRBV10-3 to TRBJ1-2, with 9 bases lining up with TRBD1. From germline, CDR1 is ENHRY and CDR2 SYGVKD. This CDR3 has 15 amino acids. CDR3 region: CATSDRGQGEAGYTF. Here the CDR3 DNA reads TGTGCCACCAGTGACCGGGGACAGGGAGAGGCTGGCTACACCTTC.

The J gene is TRBJ1-5, the V gene TRBV6-5; TRBD1 is a possible D gene (5 bases). Germline V CDR1 and CDR2: MNHEY, SVGAGI. CDR3 size: 13 residues. The V and J ends lost 6 bases and 4 bases respectively, with 10 bases between them. CDR3 sequence reads: CASRLQENQPQHF. The CDR3 DNA follows: TGTGCCAGCAGATTACAGGAGAATCAGCCCCAGCATTTT.

Turning to this clonotype: Compared with germline, one end of the junction differs, possibly owing to a read error. The chain is built from TRBV20-1 and TRBJ1-5; D is unresolved. Germline-derived CDR1 and CDR2 are DFQATT and SNEGSKA (reference sequence). The CDR3 has 14 amino acids. CDR3 sequence: CSARDQTFNQPQNF. In DNA form, the CDR3 reads TGCAGTGCTAGAGATCAGACCTTCAATCAGCCCCAGAATTTT.

This clonotype was recorded many times. J is TRBJ2-2 and V is TRBV2; 7 nucleotides match TRBD1. V shed 8 bases and J 4 bases; nucleotides not matched to a gene: 7. CDR3 size: 14 residues. The germline gives CDR1 SNHLY, CDR2 FYNNEI. CDR3 region: CASQQGTLTGELFF. CDR3 nucleotide sequence: TGTGCCAGCCAACAGGGGACGCTCACCGGGGAGCTGTTTTTT.

The J gene is TRBJ1-5, the V gene TRBV10-3; D is undetermined. The CDR3 runs 14 residues. Germline lookup yields CDR1 ENHRY and CDR2 SYGVKD. Trimming pared 5 bases from V and 4 bases from J, leaving 12 bases between. CDR3 in amino acids: CAISSTKKNQPQHF. The CDR3, as DNA: TGTGCCATCAGTAGTACCAAGAAAAATCAGCCCCAGCATTTT.

This chain joins TRBV2 and TRBJ2-2; D is unresolved. Germline CDR1 and CDR2: SNHLY and FYNNEI. Trimming removed 8 bases at V and 3 bases at J, with 13 bases between. The length of the CDR3 is 14 residues. The CDR3 DNA is TGTGCCAGCGGGTTCAGCCCCGACACCGGGGAGCTGTTTTTT. Translating gives CASGFSPDTGELFF.

For the CDR3, the DNA is TGTGCCAGTAGCCTGACGACAGGGGTAGCTTTCTTT. This encodes CASSLTTGVAFF. The V gene is TRBV19, the J gene TRBJ1-1; 8 bases are a match to TRBD1. The CDR3 contains 12 residues. Germline-derived CDR1 and CDR2 are LNHDA and SQIVND (reference sequence). V shed 6 bases, J shed 10 bases, and the junction held 7 bases outside the gene matches.

This clonotype was counted at least ten times. The chain carries TRBV13 and TRBJ1-6; possibly TRBD1 for D (5 bases). The CDR3 has 16 amino acids. Germline CDR1 reads PRHDT; CDR2 reads FYEKMQ (reference sequence). Trimming took off 5 bases at V and 7 bases at J, with 18 bases between the two ends. In DNA form, the CDR3 reads TGTGCCAGCAGCCTGCCTGGAGCCAGGGAGAATTCACCCCTCCACTTT. This gives the protein CASSLPGARENSPLHF.

This chain joins TRBV12-3 or TRBV12-4 and TRBJ2-7, with 7 bases identical to TRBD1. This CDR3 has 15 amino acids. Germline trimming cut 3 bases from V and 0 bases from J; bases unmatched to any gene: 5. CDR3 in DNA: TGTGCCAGCAGTTTCGCAGGACAGGACTCCTACGAGCAGTACTTC. This gives the protein CASSFAGQDSYEQYF.

This chain links TRBV9 with TRBJ2-7, with 10 bases aligning to TRBD2. V lost 3 bases and J lost 8; bases outside the gene matches: 5. This CDR3 region has 13 residues. Per germline, CDR1 SGDLS and CDR2 YYNGEE. The CDR3 reads CASSAGLAAQQYF. CDR3 DNA sequence: TGTGCCAGCAGCGCCGGACTAGCGGCCCAGCAGTACTTC.

On this clonotype itself: This sequence may be a read error, since a much larger clone differs from it by one base. This chain joins TRBV5-1 and TRBJ2-7, with 13 nucleotides matching TRBD2. In germline, CDR1 is SGHRS, CDR2 YFSETQ. J gave up 6 bases and V 4 bases, and 7 bases lay outside the gene matches. The CDR3 has 15 amino acids. The CDR3 region has the DNA TGCGCCAGCAGCCATGGGACTAGCGGGACCTGCGAGCAGTACTTC. Translated, it gives CASSHGTSGTCEQYF.

The sample holds many counts of this clonotype. The V and J genes are TRBV12-3 or TRBV12-4 and TRBJ1-6; D not certain. Trimming cost V 5 bases and J 7 bases, with 12 bases left between them. The CDR3 has 14 residues. Here the CDR3 reads CASSPSTANSPLHF. CDR3 bases: TGTGCCAGCAGTCCGTCGACTGCAAATTCACCCCTCCACTTT.

This clonotype was seen at least ten times. The rearrangement links TRBV29-1 to TRBJ1-2; no clear D. The CDR3 extends over 15 amino acids. The V end was cut by 7 bases, the J end by 4 bases, with 22 bases between. Germline CDR1 and CDR2: SQVTM and ANQGSEA. The CDR3 is CSDTIPDQPSYGYTF. The DNA of the CDR3 is TGCAGCGATACGATACCGGACCAACCCTCCTATGGCTACACCTTC.

The chain has TRBV5-1 and TRBJ2-2, with 7 bases lining up with TRBD1. There are 14 residues in the CDR3. CDR1 and CDR2 from the germline V gene are SGHRS and YFSETQ. J was trimmed by 5 bases and V by 2 bases; bases with no gene match: 3. The CDR3 reads CASSFRQGTGELFF. The CDR3 DNA sequence: TGCGCCAGCAGCTTCAGACAGGGAACCGGGGAGCTGTTTTTT.